Listed below are T cell receptor beta chains from one sample, sequenced in a study of blood T cell repertoires in COVID-19. Measured with immunoSEQ multiplex PCR; TCRdb has only the in-frame clones, and not every one. The repertoire has around 160,000 clones, about 86% of them found once; the top ten carry roughly 19%. Sequencing was performed on peripheral blood. The receptors were sampled from an elderly woman with acute or convalescent COVID-19. Each CDR3 is given with its conserved first and last residue. The D gene is left open where the match is weak. A row's size may be missing; if present it is once, few, many or a size class.

cdr3_length | j_call | v_call | d_call | clone_size | cdr3_aa | cdr3_nt
13 | TRBJ1-1 | TRBV7-9 | TRBD1 | NA | CASSFDRGTEAFF | TGTGCCAGCAGCTTCGACAGGGGCACTGAAGCTTTCTTT
14 | TRBJ1-6 | TRBV11-2 | NA | NA | CATSQWEGKVPLHF | TGTGCCACCTCACAATGGGAGGGTAAAGTACCCCTCCACTTT
12 | TRBJ1-1 | TRBV9 | NA | NA | CASSPQPTEAFF | TGTGCCAGCAGCCCACAACCCACTGAAGCTTTCTTT
17 | TRBJ2-5 | TRBV5-4 | TRBD2 | NA | CASSLDGLAGFRETQYF | TGTGCCAGCAGCTTGGACGGACTAGCGGGGTTTCGAGAGACCCAGTACTTC
15 | TRBJ2-5 | TRBV5-1 | NA | NA | CASSLAVGLSETQYF | TGCGCCAGCAGCTTGGCCGTTGGACTTTCAGAGACCCAGTACTTC
15 | TRBJ2-3 | TRBV28 | TRBD1 | NA | CASSSPGQGTDTQYF | TGTGCCAGCAGTTCCCCGGGACAGGGCACAGATACGCAGTATTTT
14 | TRBJ1-5 | TRBV7-2 | NA | NA | CASSLAGPNQPQHF | TGTGCCAGCAGCTTAGCGGGGCCAAATCAGCCCCAGCATTTT
13 | TRBJ2-5 | TRBV7-3 | NA | NA | CASSLRAGETQYF | TGTGCCAGCAGCTTACGCGCGGGGGAGACCCAGTACTTC
13 | TRBJ2-5 | TRBV5-1 | NA | NA | CASSLAGRGTQYF | TGCGCCAGCAGCTTGGCGGGGCGGGGGACCCAGTACTTC
15 | TRBJ2-1 | TRBV6-1 | NA | once | CASSEVWSSYNEQFF | TGTGCCAGCAGTGAAGTCTGGAGCTCCTACAATGAGCAGTTCTTC
14 | TRBJ2-2 | TRBV5-1 | NA | NA | CASNTRPNTGELFF | TGCGCCAGCAATACTAGACCGAACACCGGGGAGCTGTTTTTT
16 | TRBJ2-3 | TRBV10-1 | TRBD2 | once | CASTMKAGPNTDTQYF | TGCGCCAGCACGATGAAAGCGGGACCGAACACAGATACGCAGTATTTT
15 | TRBJ1-5 | TRBV7-9 | TRBD1 | many | CASSDRDRDHQPQHF | TGTGCCAGCAGTGACCGGGACAGGGATCATCAGCCCCAGCATTTT
16 | TRBJ1-1 | TRBV5-4 | TRBD1 | once | CASSLTTGGASPVAFF | TGTGCCAGCAGCTTGACCACAGGGGGCGCTTCGCCGGTAGCTTTCTTT
19 | TRBJ1-1 | TRBV19 | TRBD1 | NA | CASSIKAGRRGHLNTEAFF | TGTGCCAGTAGTATTAAGGCAGGGCGAAGGGGGCATTTGAACACTGAAGCTTTCTTT
17 | TRBJ2-1 | TRBV3-1/TRBV3-2 | TRBD2 | NA | CASSQAFGGGAYNEQFF | TGTGCCAGCAGCCAAGCGTTCGGCGGGGGGGCCTACAATGAGCAGTTCTTC
14 | TRBJ1-1 | TRBV2 | TRBD1 | NA | CASMPGQGFAEAFF | TGTGCCAGCATGCCGGGACAGGGGTTCGCGGAAGCTTTCTTT
16 | TRBJ2-7 | TRBV5-4 | NA | NA | CASSLDRQRSSYEQYF | TGTGCCAGCAGCTTGGATAGACAGAGAAGCTCCTACGAGCAGTACTTC
17 | TRBJ2-6 | TRBV6-2/TRBV6-3 | NA | NA | CASTPMVSGAGANVLTF | TGTGCCAGCACCCCCATGGTCTCAGGTGCTGGGGCCAACGTCCTGACTTTC
14 | TRBJ2-5 | TRBV6-5 | TRBD2 | NA | CASSHRTRGETQYF | TGTGCCAGCAGTCATCGGACTAGGGGAGAGACCCAGTACTTC
14 | TRBJ1-5 | TRBV10-3 | NA | NA | CAISEGQGVQPQHF | TGTGCCATCAGTGAAGGGCAGGGCGTTCAGCCCCAGCATTTT
13 | TRBJ1-2 | TRBV15 | NA | few | CATSRDFLGGYTF | TGTGCCACCAGCAGAGATTTTCTCGGTGGCTACACCTTC
15 | TRBJ2-1 | TRBV27 | TRBD2 | NA | CASRRTSGTSSEQFF | TGTGCCAGCAGGAGGACTAGCGGGACATCTAGTGAGCAGTTCTTC
15 | TRBJ2-1 | TRBV7-9 | TRBD2 | NA | CASSYASGNYNEQFF | TGTGCCAGCAGCTATGCTAGCGGGAACTACAATGAGCAGTTCTTC
15 | TRBJ2-1 | TRBV28 | TRBD2 | NA | CASSLLAGSYNEQFF | TGTGCCAGCAGCTTGCTAGCGGGGTCCTACAATGAGCAGTTCTTC
14 | TRBJ2-7 | TRBV11-2 | NA | NA | CASAIRGSSYEQYF | TGTGCCAGCGCCATCCGGGGAAGCTCCTACGAGCAGTACTTC
11 | TRBJ2-7 | TRBV30 | NA | NA | CAWERDGEQYF | TGTGCCTGGGAGAGGGATGGCGAGCAGTACTTC
15 | TRBJ1-1 | TRBV5-1 | TRBD1 | NA | CASSFGQGAGTEAFF | TGCGCCAGCAGCTTTGGACAGGGGGCTGGAACTGAAGCTTTCTTT
13 | TRBJ2-7 | TRBV6-6 | TRBD2 | NA | CASSYGLAREQYF | TGTGCCAGCAGTTACGGACTAGCGCGCGAGCAGTACTTC
15 | TRBJ2-2 | TRBV4-1 | TRBD1 | NA | CASRLGDRGYGELFF | TGCGCCAGCAGACTTGGGGACAGGGGATACGGGGAGCTGTTTTTT
17 | TRBJ2-4 | TRBV28 | TRBD2 | few | CASSWGVAGTAKNIQYF | TGTGCCAGCAGTTGGGGGGTAGCGGGAACGGCCAAAAACATTCAGTACTTC
15 | TRBJ2-3 | TRBV5-6 | TRBD1 | few | CASSWQGALTDTQYF | TGTGCCAGCAGCTGGCAGGGGGCCCTTACAGATACGCAGTATTTT
14 | TRBJ1-3 | TRBV30 | NA | NA | CAWRAQGSGNTIYF | TGTGCCTGGAGGGCGCAGGGTTCTGGAAACACCATATATTTT
14 | TRBJ1-6 | TRBV11-1 | NA | NA | CASSSRPNGAPLHF | TGTGCCAGCAGCTCGCGGCCTAACGGGGCACCCCTCCACTTT
14 | TRBJ2-2 | TRBV5-1 | NA | NA | CASSVLRPTGELFF | TGCGCCAGCAGCGTGCTGCGCCCGACCGGGGAGCTGTTTTTT
14 | TRBJ1-3 | TRBV9 | NA | NA | CASSVGGYGNTIYF | TGTGCCAGCAGCGTAGGAGGTTACGGAAACACCATATATTTT
16 | TRBJ1-4 | TRBV5-1 | TRBD1 | once | CASSLAGGQAHEKLFF | TGCGCCAGCAGCTTGGCCGGGGGACAGGCCCATGAAAAACTGTTTTTT
13 | TRBJ2-7 | TRBV7-2 | NA | NA | CASGGGPTYEQYF | TGTGCCAGCGGCGGGGGCCCTACCTACGAGCAGTACTTC
16 | TRBJ2-1 | TRBV18 | TRBD1 | NA | CASSPPARGFSNEQFF | TGTGCCAGCTCCCCCCCCGCCAGGGGGTTCAGCAATGAGCAGTTCTTC
15 | TRBJ1-1 | TRBV7-3 | TRBD1 | NA | CASSPTTGGFTEAFF | TGTGCCAGCAGCCCGACGACAGGGGGGTTTACTGAAGCTTTCTTT
12 | TRBJ2-7 | TRBV4-2 | NA | NA | CASSLDTYEQYF | TGTGCCAGCAGCCTGGACACCTACGAGCAGTACTTC
15 | TRBJ2-5 | TRBV28 | NA | NA | CASRSGGMAQETQYF | TGTGCCAGCCGGTCAGGCGGGATGGCGCAAGAGACCCAGTACTTC
14 | TRBJ1-3 | TRBV14 | TRBD1 | once | CASRRTGEGNTIYF | TGTGCCAGCAGACGGACAGGGGAAGGAAACACCATATATTTT
12 | TRBJ2-7 | TRBV15 | NA | NA | CATGTNGYEQYF | TGTGCCACCGGGACAAATGGCTACGAGCAGTACTTC
15 | TRBJ2-7 | TRBV6-1 | NA | NA | CASSEWLAAYSVEYF | TGTGCCAGCAGTGAATGGCTAGCCGCGTACTCGGTTGAATACTTC